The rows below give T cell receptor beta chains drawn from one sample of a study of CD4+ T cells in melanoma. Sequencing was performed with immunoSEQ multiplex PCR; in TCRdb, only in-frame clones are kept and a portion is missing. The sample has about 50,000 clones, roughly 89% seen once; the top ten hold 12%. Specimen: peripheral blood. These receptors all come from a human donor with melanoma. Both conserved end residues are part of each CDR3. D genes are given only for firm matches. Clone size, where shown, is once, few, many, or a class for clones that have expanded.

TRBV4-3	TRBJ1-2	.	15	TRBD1	CASSQARDRGNGYTF	TGCGCCAGCAGCCAAGCCCGGGACAGGGGGAACGGCTACACCTTC
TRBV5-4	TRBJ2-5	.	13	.	CASSLGDQETQYF	TGTGCCAGCAGCTTGGGGGACCAAGAGACCCAGTACTTC
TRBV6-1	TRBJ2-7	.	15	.	CASSLSGYSSYEQYF	TGTGCCAGCAGCCTAAGCGGATATAGCTCCTACGAGCAGTACTTC
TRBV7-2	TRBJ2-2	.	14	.	CASTPGLGTGELFF	TGTGCCAGCACTCCAGGGTTGGGGACCGGGGAGCTGTTTTTT
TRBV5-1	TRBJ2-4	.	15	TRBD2	CASALGGGEGNIQYF	TGCGCCAGCGCCCTGGGGGGGGGAGAGGGAAACATTCAGTACTTC
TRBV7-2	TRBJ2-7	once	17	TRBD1	CASSFGGSGTGSYEQYF	TGTGCCAGCAGCTTTGGCGGTTCCGGGACAGGAAGCTACGAGCAGTACTTC
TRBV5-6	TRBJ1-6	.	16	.	CASSLANQLYNSPLHF	TGTGCCAGCAGCTTGGCCAACCAGCTGTATAATTCACCCCTCCACTTT
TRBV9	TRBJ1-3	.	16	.	CASSPRAFSSGNTIYF	TGTGCCAGCAGCCCCCGGGCCTTTTCCTCTGGAAACACCATATATTTT
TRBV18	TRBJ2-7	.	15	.	CASSPGHGRPYEQYF	TGTGCCAGCTCACCCGGGCACGGGCGGCCCTACGAGCAGTACTTC
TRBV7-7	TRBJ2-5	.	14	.	CASSTLPNSETQYF	TGTGCTAGCAGCACCCTCCCAAACTCGGAGACCCAGTACTTC
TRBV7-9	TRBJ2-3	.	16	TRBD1	CASSYGQAPRTDTQYF	TGTGCCAGCAGCTACGGACAGGCGCCACGCACAGATACGCAGTATTTT
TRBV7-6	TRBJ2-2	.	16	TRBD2	CASSPQTGGAGGELFF	TGTGCCAGCAGCCCCCAGACGGGGGGGGCGGGCGGGGAGCTGTTTTTT
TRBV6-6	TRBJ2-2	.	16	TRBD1	CASSPTTGGIAGELFF	TGTGCCAGCAGTCCCACGACAGGGGGAATAGCCGGGGAGCTGTTTTTT
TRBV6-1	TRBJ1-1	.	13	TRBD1	CASSGQGLAEAFF	TGTGCCAGCAGCGGACAGGGGCTCGCTGAAGCTTTCTTT
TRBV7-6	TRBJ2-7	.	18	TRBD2	CASSLGPSGGAVKNEQYF	TGTGCCAGCAGCTTAGGACCTAGCGGGGGGGCAGTGAAAAACGAGCAGTACTTC
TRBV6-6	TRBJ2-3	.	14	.	CASSYRARADTQYF	TGTGCCAGCAGTTACAGGGCTAGGGCAGATACGCAGTATTTT
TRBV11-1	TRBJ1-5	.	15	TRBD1	CASSETGGLNQPQHF	TGTGCCAGCAGCGAGACAGGGGGTTTAAATCAGCCCCAGCATTTT
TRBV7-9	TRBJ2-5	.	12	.	CASSSGGETQYF	TGTGCCAGCAGCTCTGGAGGAGAGACCCAGTACTTC
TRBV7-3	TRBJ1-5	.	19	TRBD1	CASSRTGTDLVYSNQPQHF	TGTGCCAGCAGCCGCACCGGGACAGACCTAGTTTATAGCAATCAGCCCCAGCATTTT
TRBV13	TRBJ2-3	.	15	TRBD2	CASSLGASGGDTQYF	TGTGCCAGCAGCTTAGGGGCTAGCGGGGGGGATACGCAGTATTTT
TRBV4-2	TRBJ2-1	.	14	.	CASSQDGTYNEQFF	TGTGCCAGCAGCCAAGACGGTACCTACAATGAGCAGTTCTTC
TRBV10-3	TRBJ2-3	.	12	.	CAISGAADTQYF	TGTGCCATCAGTGGGGCGGCAGATACGCAGTATTTT
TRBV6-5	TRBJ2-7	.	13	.	CASSYSTGSEQYF	TGTGCCAGCAGTTACTCGACCGGGTCCGAGCAGTACTTC
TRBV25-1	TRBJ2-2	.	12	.	CASSDFGGELFF	TGTGCCAGCAGTGACTTTGGCGGGGAGCTGTTTTTT
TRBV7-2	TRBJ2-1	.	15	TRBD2	CASSLIAGGLNEQFF	TGTGCCAGCAGCTTAATAGCGGGGGGGCTGAATGAGCAGTTCTTC
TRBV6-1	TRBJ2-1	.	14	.	CASSEGAFGYEQFF	TGTGCCAGCAGCGAGGGAGCATTCGGGTATGAGCAGTTCTTC
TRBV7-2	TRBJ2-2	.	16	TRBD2	CASSLSGTSGGGELFF	TGTGCCAGCAGCTTATCCGGGACTAGCGGGGGCGGGGAGCTGTTTTTT
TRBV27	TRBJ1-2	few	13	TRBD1	CASSSGTALGYTF	TGTGCCAGCAGTTCCGGGACAGCACTTGGCTACACCTTC
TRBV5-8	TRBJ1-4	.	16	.	CASSPTLTGLNEKLFF	TGTGCCAGCAGCCCGACCTTGACAGGATTAAATGAAAAACTGTTTTTT
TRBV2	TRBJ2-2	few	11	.	CASGMTLELFF	TGTGCCAGCGGGATGACACTGGAGCTGTTTTTT
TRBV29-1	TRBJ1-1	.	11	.	CSATQNTEAFF	TGCAGCGCCACACAGAACACTGAAGCTTTCTTT
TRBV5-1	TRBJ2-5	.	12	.	CAIPRGQETQYF	TGCGCCATCCCCCGGGGCCAAGAGACCCAGTACTTC
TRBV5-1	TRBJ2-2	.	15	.	CASSLQTVNTGELFF	TGCGCCAGCAGCCTACAGACAGTTAACACCGGGGAGCTGTTTTTT
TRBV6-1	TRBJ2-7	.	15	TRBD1	CASSEASQGAVEQYF	TGTGCCAGCAGTGAAGCCTCCCAGGGGGCAGTTGAGCAGTACTTC
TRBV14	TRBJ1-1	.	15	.	CASSQGPIGGFGSFF	TGTGCCAGCAGCCAAGGGCCCATTGGAGGATTTGGTTCTTTCTTT
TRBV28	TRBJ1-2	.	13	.	CASSLGRNYGYTF	TGTGCCAGCAGTTTAGGCAGAAACTATGGCTACACCTTC
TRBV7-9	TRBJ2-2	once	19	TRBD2	CASSAGGLAGGTNTGELFF	TGTGCCAGCAGCGCCGGTGGGCTAGCGGGGGGTACGAACACCGGGGAGCTGTTTTTT
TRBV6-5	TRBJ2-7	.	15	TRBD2	CASSYRPGLAYEQYF	TGTGCCAGCAGTTACAGGCCCGGACTAGCCTACGAGCAGTACTTC
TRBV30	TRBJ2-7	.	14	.	CAWKTLPDSYEQYF	TGTGCCTGGAAGACTCTTCCCGACAGCTACGAGCAGTACTTC
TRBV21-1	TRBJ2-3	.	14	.	CASSNQEGTDTQYF	TGTGCCAGCAGCAACCAGGAGGGCACAGATACGCAGTATTTT